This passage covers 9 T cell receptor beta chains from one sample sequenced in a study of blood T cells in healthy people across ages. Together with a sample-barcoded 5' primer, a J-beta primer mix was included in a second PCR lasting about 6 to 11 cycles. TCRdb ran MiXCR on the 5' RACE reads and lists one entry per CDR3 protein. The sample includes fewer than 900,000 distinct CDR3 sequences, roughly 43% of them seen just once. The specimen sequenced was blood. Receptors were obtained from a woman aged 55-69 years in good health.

Here the CDR3 reads CASSNGDHTNTGELFF. The CDR3 coding sequence is TGTGCCAGCAGTAATGGGGACCACACGAACACCGGGGAGCTGTTTTTT. This rearrangement joins TRBV12-3 or TRBV12-4 to TRBJ2-2; D may be TRBD1 or TRBD2 (5 bases each). CDR3 size: 16 residues. Trimming left V 5 bases short and J 0 bases short, with 13 bases between.

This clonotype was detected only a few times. CDR3 nucleotides: TGTGCCAGCACCATAAATGACAGGGCTGGCTACACCTTC. This translates into CASTINDRAGYTF. The rearrangement joins TRBV6-6 to TRBJ1-2, with 7 bases identical to TRBD1. CDR1 is MNHNY and CDR2 is SVGAGI in the germline V gene (reference sequence). The length of the CDR3 is 13 residues. V dropped 7 bases and J dropped 7; count of bases not matched to a gene: 9.

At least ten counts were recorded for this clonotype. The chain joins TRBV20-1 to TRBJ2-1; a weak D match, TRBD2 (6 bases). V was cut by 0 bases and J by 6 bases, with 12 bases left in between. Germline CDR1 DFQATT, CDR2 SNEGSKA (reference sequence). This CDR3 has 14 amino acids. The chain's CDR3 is CSARDPRLGNEQFF. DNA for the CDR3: TGCAGTGCTAGAGACCCCCGACTAGGCAATGAGCAGTTCTTC.

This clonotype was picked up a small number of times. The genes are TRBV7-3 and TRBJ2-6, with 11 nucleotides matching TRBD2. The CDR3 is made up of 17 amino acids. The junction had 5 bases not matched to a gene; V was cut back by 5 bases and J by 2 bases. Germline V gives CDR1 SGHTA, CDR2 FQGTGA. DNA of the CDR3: TGTGCCAGCAGCCGTAGCGGGGGGGCCCCTGGGGCCAACGTCCTGACTTTC. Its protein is CASSRSGGAPGANVLTF.

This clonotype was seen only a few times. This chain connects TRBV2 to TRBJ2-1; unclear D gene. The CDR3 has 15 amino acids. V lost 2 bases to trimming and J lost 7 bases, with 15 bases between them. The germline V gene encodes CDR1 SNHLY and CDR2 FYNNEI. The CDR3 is CASSEQHVEWNEQFF. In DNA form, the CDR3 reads TGTGCCAGCAGTGAACAACACGTCGAGTGGAATGAGCAGTTCTTC.

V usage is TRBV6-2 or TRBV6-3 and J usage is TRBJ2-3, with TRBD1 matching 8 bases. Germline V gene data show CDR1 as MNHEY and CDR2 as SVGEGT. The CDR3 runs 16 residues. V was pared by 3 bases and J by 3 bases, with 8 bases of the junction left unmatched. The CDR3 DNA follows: TGTGCCAGCAGTTATTGGACAGGGAGTGTAACAGATACGCAGTATTTT. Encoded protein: CASSYWTGSVTDTQYF.

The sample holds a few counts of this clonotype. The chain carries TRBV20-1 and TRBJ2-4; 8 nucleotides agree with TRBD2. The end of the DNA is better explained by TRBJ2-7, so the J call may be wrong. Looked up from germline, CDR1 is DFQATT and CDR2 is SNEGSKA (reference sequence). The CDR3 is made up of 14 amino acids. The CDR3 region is CSATPGTRQSEQYF. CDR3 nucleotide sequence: TGCAGTGCCACACCCGGGACTAGGCAGAGCGAGCAGTACTTC.

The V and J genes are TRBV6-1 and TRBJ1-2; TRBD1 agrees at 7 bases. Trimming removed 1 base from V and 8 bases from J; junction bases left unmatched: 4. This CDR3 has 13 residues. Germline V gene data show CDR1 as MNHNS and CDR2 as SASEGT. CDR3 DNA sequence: TGTGCCAGCAGTGAAGAGGACAGGCAAGGCTACACCTTC. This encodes CASSEEDRQGYTF.

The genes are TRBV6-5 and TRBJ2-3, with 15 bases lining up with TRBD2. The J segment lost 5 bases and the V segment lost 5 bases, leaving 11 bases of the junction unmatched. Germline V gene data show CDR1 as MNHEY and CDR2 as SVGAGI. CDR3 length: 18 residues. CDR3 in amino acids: CASSHGGLAGGRVDTQYF. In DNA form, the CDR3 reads TGTGCCAGCAGTCACGGCGGACTAGCGGGGGGGCGGGTAGATACGCAGTATTTT.